Given below is one TCR beta chain in context. The entry originates in a study of blood T cell repertoires in COVID-19. Study background: Acute and convalescent COVID-19 specimens originated in the United States, Italy and Spain. The cDNA or gDNA used as material had been derived from T cells, B-cell-depleted T cells, or PBMCs.

Germline V gene sequence: CDR1 GTSNPN, CDR2 SVGIG (reference sequence). The CDR3 sequence is 11 residues long. The ends were cut back, 4 bases at V and 6 bases at J, with 9 bases in the middle. In the authors' methods: Amplifying reference gene primers gave estimates of nucleated cell counts. Profiling relied on immunoSEQ multiplex PCR, and the TCRdb table lists in-frame clones only, not all of them. V, J and clone size are taken as reported in that table, and D and trimming were inferred from the DNA itself. The sample has over 150,000 clones, about 83% seen once; the top ten hold about an eighth. Followed longitudinally, the Seattle patients had been enrolled during active infection.

Specimen: peripheral blood. This sequence joins TRBV30 and TRBJ1-1; D might be TRBD1 (6 bases). The receptor's source is a woman aged 60 to 75 with COVID-19, enrolled during active disease. CDR3 loop: CAWNGQSEAFF. The DNA for the CDR3 is TGTGCCTGGAACGGACAGTCTGAAGCTTTCTTT.